This T cell receptor beta chain is drawn from a study of T cell changes during pregnancy in multiple sclerosis. Data came from immunoSEQ multiplex PCR; TCRdb stores just in-frame clones and leaves some out. The sample contains about 50,000 clones, around nine tenths of which appear only once. The TCR comes from a female donor with multiple sclerosis, enrolled in a pregnancy study. The sample was CD4+ T cells from peripheral blood mononuclear cells, taken before pregnancy.

In DNA form, the CDR3 reads TGTGCCAGCAGTTACTCCCACAGGATTGAAGCTTTCTTT. Residues: CASSYSHRIEAFF. The chain combines TRBV6-6 with TRBJ1-1; TRBD1 is a possible D gene (5 bases). The CDR3 is made up of 13 amino acids. V was trimmed by 0 bases and J by 7 bases, leaving 9 bases between them. Germline-derived CDR1 and CDR2 are MNHNY and SVGAGI (reference sequence).